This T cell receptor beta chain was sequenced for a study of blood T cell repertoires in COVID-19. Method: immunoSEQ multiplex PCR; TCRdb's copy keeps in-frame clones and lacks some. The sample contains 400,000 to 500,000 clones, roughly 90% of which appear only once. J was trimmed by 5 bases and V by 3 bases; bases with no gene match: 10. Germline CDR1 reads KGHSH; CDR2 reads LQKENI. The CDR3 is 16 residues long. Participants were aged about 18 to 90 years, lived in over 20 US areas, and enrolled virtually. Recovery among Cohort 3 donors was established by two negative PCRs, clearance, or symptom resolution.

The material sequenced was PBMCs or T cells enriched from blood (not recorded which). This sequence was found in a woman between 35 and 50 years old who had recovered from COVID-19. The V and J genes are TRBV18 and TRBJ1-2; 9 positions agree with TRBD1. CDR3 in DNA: TGTGCCAGCTCACCTAGTACGGGACAGGGCATTTATGGCTACACCTTC. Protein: CASSPSTGQGIYGYTF.